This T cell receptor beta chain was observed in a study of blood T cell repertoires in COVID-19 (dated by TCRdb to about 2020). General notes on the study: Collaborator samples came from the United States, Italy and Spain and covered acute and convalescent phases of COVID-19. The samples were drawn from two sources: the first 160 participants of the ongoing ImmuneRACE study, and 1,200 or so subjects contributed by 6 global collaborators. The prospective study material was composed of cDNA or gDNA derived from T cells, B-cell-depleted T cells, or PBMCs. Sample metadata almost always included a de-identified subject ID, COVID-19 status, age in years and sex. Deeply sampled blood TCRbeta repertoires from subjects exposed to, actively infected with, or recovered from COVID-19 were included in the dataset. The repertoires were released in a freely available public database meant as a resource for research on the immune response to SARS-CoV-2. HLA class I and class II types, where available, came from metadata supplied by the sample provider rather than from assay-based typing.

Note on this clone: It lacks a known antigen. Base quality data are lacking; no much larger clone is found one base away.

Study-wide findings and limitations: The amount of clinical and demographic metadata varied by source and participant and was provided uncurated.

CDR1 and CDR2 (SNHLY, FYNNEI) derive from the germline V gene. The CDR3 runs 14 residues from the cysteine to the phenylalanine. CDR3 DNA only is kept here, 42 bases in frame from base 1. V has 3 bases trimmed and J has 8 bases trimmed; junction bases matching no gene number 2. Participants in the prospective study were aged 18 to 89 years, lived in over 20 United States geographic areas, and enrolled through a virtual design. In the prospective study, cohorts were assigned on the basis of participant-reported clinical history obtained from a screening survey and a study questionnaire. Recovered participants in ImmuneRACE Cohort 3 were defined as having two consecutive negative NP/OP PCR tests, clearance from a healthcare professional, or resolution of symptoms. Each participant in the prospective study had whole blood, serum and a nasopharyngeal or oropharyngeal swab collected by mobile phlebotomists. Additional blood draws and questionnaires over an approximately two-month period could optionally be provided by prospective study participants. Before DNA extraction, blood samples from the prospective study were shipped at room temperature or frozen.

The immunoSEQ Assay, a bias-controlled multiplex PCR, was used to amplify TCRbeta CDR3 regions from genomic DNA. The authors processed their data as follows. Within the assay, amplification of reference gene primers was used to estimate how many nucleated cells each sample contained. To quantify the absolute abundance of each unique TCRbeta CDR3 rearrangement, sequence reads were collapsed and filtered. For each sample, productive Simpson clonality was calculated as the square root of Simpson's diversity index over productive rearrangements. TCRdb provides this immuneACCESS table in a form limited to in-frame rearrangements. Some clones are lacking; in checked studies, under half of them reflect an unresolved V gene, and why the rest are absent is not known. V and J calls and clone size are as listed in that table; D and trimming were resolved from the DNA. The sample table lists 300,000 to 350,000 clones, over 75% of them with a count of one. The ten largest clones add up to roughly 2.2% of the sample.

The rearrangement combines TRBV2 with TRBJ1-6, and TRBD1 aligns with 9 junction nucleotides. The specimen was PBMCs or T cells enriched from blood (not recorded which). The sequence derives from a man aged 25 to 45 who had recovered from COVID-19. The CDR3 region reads CASSDRTGDSPLHF. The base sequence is TGTGCCAGCAGTGACAGGACAGGGGATTCACCCCTCCACTTT.